This T cell receptor beta chain was captured by sequencing in a study of T cells in Graves' hyperthyroidism and ophthalmopathy. A lack of ophthalmopathy progression within 18 months defined stable Graves' hyperthyroidism. Looked up from germline, CDR1 is SEHNR and CDR2 is FQNEAQ (reference sequence). The CDR3 is 13 amino acids. V gave up 3 bases and J gave up 12 bases, with 17 bases separating them. Amplified TCR beta CDR3 regions derived from RNA transcripts. First-round RT-PCR with HTBI primers amplified the TCR CDR3 region. Each CDR3 protein gets one entry after TCRdb re-called the multiplex PCR reads with MiXCR. The sample has 610,000 or so distinct CDR3 sequences; 35% to 55% are singletons.

This clonotype was obtained from a woman between 18 and 30 years old with Graves' hyperthyroidism. This chain connects TRBV7-9 to TRBJ1-2, with a weak D call TRBD1 (5 bases). The sample consisted of peripheral blood or thyroid tissue (not recorded which). Here the CDR3 reads CASSLDQGPRDTF. CDR3 DNA sequence: TGTGCCAGCAGCTTGGACCAGGGACCCAGGGACACCTTC.